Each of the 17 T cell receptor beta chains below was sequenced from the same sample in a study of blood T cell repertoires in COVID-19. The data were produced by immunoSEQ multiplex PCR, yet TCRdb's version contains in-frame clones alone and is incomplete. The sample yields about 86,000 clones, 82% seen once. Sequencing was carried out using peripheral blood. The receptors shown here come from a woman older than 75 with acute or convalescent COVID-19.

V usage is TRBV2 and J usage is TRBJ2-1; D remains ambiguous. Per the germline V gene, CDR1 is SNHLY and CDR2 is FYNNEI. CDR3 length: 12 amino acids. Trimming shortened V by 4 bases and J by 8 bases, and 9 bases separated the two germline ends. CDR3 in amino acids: CASSVRRHEQFF. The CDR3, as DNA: TGTGCCAGCAGTGTGAGGCGGCATGAGCAGTTCTTC.

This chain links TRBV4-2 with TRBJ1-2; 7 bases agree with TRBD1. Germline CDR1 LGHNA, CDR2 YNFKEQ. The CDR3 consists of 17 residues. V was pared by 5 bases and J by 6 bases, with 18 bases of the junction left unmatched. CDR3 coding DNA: TGTGCCAGCAGCTCTAACGTCCAATATAAGGGGGCAAATGGCTACACCTTC. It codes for CASSSNVQYKGANGYTF.

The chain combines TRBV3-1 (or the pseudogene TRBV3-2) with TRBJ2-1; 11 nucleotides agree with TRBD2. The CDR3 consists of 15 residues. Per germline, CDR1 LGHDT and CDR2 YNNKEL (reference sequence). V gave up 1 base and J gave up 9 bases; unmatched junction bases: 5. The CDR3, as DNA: TGTGCCAGCAGCCAAGGACTAGCGGGGACTCTTGAGCAGTTCTTC. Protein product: CASSQGLAGTLEQFF.

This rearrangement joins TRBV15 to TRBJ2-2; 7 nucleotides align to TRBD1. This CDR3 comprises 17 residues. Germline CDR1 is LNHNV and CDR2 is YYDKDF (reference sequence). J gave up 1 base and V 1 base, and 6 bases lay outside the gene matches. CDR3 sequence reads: CATSRGEGARNTGELFF. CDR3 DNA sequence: TGTGCCACCAGCAGAGGAGAGGGGGCGCGGAACACCGGGGAGCTGTTTTTT.

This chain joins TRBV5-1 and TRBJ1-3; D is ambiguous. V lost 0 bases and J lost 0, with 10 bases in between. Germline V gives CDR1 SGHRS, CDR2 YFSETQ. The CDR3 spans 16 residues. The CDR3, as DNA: TGCGCCAGCAGCTTGGACAGTTTGAGCTCTGGAAACACCATATATTTT. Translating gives CASSLDSLSSGNTIYF.

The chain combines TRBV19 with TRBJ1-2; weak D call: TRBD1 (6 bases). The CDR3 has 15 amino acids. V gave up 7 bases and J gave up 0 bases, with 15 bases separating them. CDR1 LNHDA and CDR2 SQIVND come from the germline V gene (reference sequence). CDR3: CASTHRASANYGYTF. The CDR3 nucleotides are TGTGCCAGTACCCACAGGGCCTCGGCTAACTATGGCTACACCTTC.

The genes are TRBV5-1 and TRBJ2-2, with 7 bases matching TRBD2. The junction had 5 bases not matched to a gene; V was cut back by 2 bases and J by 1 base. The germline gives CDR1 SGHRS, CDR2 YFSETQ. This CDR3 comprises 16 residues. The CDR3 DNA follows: TGCGCCAGCAGCTTAAAAGCGGGGAAGAACACCGGGGAGCTGTTTTTT. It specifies CASSLKAGKNTGELFF.

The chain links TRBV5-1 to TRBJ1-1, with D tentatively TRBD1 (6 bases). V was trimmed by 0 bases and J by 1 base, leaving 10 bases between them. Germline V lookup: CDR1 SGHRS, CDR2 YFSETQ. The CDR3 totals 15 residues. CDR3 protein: CASSLEGGQNTEAFF. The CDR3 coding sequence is TGCGCCAGCAGCTTGGAAGGGGGACAGAACACTGAAGCTTTCTTT.

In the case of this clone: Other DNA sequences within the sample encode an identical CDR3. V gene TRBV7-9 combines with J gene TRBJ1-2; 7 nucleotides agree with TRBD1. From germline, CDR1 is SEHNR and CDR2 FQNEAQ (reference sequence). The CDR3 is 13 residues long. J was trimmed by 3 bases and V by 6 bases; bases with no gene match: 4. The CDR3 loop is CASSQGVYYGYTF. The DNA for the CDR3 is TGTGCCAGCAGTCAGGGGGTTTACTATGGCTACACCTTC.

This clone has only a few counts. CDR3 sequence reads: CASSISGRNTGELFF. The CDR3 DNA reads TGTGCCAGTAGTATTAGCGGAAGAAACACCGGGGAGCTGTTTTTT. The V call is TRBV19, the J call TRBJ2-2, with D perhaps matching TRBD2 (6 bases). CDR1 LNHDA and CDR2 SQIVND come from the germline V gene (reference sequence). The CDR3 length is 15 residues. V was pared by 3 bases and J by 2 bases, with 10 bases between.

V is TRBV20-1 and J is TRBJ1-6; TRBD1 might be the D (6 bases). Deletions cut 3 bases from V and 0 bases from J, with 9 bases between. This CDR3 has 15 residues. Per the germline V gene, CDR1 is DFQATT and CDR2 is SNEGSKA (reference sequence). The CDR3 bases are TGCAGTGCTAGTTTGGGGGCCTCCTATAATTCACCCCTCCACTTT. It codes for CSASLGASYNSPLHF.

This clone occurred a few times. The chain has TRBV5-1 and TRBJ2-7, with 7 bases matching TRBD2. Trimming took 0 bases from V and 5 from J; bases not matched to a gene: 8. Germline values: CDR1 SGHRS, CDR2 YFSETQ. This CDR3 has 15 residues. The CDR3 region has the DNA TGCGCCAGCAGCTTGGAAGGCGGGAGAGGGGACGAGCAGTACTTC. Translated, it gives CASSLEGGRGDEQYF.

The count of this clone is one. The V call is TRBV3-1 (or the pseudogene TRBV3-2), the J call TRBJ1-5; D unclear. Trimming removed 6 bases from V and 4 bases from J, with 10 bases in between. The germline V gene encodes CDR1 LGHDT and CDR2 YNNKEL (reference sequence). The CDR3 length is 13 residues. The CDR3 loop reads CASRLVINQPQHF. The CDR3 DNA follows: TGTGCCAGCAGACTAGTAATTAATCAGCCCCAGCATTTT.

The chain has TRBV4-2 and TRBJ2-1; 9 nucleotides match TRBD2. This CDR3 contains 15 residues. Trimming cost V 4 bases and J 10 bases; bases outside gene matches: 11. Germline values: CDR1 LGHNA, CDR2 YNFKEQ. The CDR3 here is CASSPNRASGMEQFF. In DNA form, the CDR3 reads TGTGCCAGCAGCCCAAATCGGGCTAGCGGGATGGAGCAGTTCTTC.

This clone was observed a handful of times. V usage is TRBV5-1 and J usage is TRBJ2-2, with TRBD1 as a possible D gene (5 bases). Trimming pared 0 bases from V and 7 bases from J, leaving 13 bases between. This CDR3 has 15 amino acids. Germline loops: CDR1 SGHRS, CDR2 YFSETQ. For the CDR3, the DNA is TGCGCCAGCAGCTTGGCTGCAGGGTCGGGCGGGGAGCTGTTTTTT. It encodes CASSLAAGSGGELFF.

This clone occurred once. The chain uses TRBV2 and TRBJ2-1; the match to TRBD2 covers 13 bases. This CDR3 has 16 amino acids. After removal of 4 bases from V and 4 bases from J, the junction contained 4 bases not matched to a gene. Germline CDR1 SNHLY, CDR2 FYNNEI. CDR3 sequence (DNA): TGTGCCAGCAGTGCTACTAGCGGGGGGGCTTACAATGAGCAGTTCTTC. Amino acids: CASSATSGGAYNEQFF.

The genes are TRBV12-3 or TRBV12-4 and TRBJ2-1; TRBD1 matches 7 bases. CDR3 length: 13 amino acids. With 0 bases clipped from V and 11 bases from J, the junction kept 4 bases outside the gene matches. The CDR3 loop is CASSLAGTEKQFF. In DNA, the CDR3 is TGTGCCAGCAGTTTAGCTGGGACAGAAAAGCAGTTCTTC.